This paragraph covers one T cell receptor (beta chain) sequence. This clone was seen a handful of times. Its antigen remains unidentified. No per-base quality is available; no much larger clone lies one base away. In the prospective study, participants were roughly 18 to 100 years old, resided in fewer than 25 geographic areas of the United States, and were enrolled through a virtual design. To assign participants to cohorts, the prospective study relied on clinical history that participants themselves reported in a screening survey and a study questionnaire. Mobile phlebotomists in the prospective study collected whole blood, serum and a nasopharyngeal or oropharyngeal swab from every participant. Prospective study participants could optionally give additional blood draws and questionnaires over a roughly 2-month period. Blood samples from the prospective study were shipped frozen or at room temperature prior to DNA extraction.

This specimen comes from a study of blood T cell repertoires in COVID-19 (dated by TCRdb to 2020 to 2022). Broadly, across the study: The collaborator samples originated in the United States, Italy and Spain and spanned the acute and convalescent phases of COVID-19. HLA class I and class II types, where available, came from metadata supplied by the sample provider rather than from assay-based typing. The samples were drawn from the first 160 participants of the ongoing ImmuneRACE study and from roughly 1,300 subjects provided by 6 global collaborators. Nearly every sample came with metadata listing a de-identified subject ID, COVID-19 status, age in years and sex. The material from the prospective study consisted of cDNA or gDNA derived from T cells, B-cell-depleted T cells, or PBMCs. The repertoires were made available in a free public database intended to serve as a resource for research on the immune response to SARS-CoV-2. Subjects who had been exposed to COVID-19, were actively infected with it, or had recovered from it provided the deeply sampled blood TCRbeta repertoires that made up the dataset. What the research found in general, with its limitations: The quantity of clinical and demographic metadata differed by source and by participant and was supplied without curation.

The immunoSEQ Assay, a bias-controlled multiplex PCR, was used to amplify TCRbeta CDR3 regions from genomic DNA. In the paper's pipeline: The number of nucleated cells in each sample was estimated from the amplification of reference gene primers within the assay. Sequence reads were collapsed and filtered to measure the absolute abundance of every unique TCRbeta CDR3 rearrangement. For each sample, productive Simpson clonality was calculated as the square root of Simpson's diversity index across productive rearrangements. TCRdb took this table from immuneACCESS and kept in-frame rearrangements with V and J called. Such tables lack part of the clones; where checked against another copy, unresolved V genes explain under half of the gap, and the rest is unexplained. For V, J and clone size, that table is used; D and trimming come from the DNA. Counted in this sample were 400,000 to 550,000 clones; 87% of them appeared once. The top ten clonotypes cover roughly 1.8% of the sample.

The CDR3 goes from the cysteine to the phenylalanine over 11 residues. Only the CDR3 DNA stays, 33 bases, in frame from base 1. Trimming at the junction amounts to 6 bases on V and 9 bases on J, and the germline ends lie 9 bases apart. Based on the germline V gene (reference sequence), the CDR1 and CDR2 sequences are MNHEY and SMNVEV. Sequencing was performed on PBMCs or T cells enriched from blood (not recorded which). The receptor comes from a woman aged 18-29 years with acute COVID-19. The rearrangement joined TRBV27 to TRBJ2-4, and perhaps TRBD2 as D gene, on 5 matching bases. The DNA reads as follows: TGTGCCAGCAGCCAAGAGGGCATTCAGTACTTC. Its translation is CASSQEGIQYF.